The present TCR beta chain was sequenced within a study of T-cell reconstitution after alpha-beta-depleted transplantation in children. This CDR3 comprises 12 residues. Trimming took 3 bases from V and 6 from J, leaving 9 bases between them. As it was prepared, the TCRbeta library received unique molecular identifiers. In TCRdb, the PCR reads were re-called with MiXCR into one record per CDR3 protein. This table has 530,000 or so distinct CDR3 sequences, 20% to 30% appearing once. As to this clonotype: Antigen: not known.

Findings of the study overall: Among T cells one year after transplant, newly produced cells accounted for most counts and diversity. Several hundred expanded graft clones reportedly were the source of alpha-beta T cells about two months after transplant. The origin of high day-60 TCRbeta diversity in some patients lay in surviving recipient T cells and thymic progenitors.

This rearrangement joins TRBV12-3 or TRBV12-4 to TRBJ2-7; D gene ambiguous. Material: PBMCs, obtained before TCRalphabeta/CD19-depleted stem cell transplant. The source of this sequence is a boy younger than two with Wiskott-Aldrich syndrome, due to receive a stem cell transplant. CDR3 DNA sequence: TGTGCCAGCAGTTTTGGTAAGGGCGAGCAGTACTTC. This codes for CASSFGKGEQYF.